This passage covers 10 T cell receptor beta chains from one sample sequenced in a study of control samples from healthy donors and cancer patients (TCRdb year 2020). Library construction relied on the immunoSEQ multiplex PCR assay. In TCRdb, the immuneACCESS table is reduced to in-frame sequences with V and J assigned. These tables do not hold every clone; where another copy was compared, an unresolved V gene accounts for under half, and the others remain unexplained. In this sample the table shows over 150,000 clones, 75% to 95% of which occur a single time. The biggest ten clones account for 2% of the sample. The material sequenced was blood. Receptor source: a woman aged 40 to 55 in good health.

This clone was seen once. The CDR3 coding sequence is TGTGCCACCAGCAGCTCCCTTGGGGGGACAATGAACACTGAAGCTTTCTTT. This translates into CATSSSLGGTMNTEAFF. V is TRBV15 and J is TRBJ1-1; possibly TRBD1 for D (6 bases). The V end was cut by 3 bases, the J end by 0 bases, with 17 bases between. CDR3 length: 17 residues. In germline, CDR1 is LNHNV, CDR2 YYDKDF (reference sequence).

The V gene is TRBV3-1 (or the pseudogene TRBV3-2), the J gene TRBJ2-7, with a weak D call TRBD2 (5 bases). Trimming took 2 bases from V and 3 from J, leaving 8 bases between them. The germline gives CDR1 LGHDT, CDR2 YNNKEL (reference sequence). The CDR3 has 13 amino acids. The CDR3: CASSQHSVYEQYF. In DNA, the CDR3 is TGTGCCAGCAGCCAACATAGCGTCTACGAGCAGTACTTC.

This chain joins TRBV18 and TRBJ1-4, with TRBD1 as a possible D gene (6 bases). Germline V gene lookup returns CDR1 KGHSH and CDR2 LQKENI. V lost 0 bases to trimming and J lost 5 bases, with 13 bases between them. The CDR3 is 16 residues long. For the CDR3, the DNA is TGTGCCAGCTCACCACCGAAGGGCCAGGGGAATGAAAAACTGTTTTTT. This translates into CASSPPKGQGNEKLFF.

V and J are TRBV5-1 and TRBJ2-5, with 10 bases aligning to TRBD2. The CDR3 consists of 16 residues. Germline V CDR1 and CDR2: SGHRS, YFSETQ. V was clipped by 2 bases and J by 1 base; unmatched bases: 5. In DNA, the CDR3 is TGCGCCAGCAGCTTTGGACTAGCGGACCTCCAAGAGACCCAGTACTTC. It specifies CASSFGLADLQETQYF.

The DNA for the CDR3 is TGTGCCAGCAGTCTAGACTTCTCCAATGAGCAGTTCTTC. Residues: CASSLDFSNEQFF. The chain joins TRBV6-2 or TRBV6-3 to TRBJ2-1; no definite D call. CDR1 and CDR2 (germline): MNHEY, SVGEGT. V lost 5 bases and J lost 6, with 11 bases in between. CDR3 length equals 13 residues.

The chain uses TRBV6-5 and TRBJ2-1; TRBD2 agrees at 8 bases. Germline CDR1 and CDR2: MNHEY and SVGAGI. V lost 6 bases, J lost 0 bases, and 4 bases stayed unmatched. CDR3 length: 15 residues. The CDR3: CASRLTSGSYNEQFF. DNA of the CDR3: TGTGCCAGCAGACTTACTAGCGGCTCCTACAATGAGCAGTTCTTC.

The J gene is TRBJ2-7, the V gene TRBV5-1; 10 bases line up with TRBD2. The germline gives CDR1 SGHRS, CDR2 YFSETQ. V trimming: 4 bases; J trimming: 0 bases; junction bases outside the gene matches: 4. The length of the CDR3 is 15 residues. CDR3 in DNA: TGCGCCAGCAGCGGCAGCGGGGGGGCCTCCTACGAGCAGTACTTC. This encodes CASSGSGGASYEQYF.

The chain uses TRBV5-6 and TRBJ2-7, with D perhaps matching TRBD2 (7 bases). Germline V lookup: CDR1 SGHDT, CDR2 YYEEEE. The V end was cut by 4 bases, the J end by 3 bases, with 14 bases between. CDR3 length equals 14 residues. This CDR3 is CASSPGGRDYEQYF. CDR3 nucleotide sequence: TGTGCCAGCAGCCCGGGGGGCAGGGACTACGAGCAGTACTTC.

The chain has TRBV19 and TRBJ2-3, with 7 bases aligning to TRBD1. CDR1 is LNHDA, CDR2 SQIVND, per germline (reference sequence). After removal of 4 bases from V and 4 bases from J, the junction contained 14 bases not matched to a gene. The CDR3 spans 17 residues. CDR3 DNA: TGTGCCAGTAGTACTCCTTATACAGGGGCGAACTCAGATACGCAGTATTTT. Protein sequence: CASSTPYTGANSDTQYF.

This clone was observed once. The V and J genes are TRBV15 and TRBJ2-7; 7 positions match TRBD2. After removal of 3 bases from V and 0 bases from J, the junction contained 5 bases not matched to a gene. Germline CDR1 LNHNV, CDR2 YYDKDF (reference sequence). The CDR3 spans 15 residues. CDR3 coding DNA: TGTGCCACCAGCAGGGGAGGGATTGACTCCTACGAGCAGTACTTC. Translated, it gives CATSRGGIDSYEQYF. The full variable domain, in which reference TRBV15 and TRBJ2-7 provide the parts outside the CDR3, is DAMVIQNPRYQVTQFGKPVTLSCSQTLNHNVMYWYQQKSSQAPKLLFHYYDKDFNNEADTPDNFQSRRPNTSFCFLDIRSPGLGDTAMYLCATSRGGIDSYEQYFGPGTRLTVT.